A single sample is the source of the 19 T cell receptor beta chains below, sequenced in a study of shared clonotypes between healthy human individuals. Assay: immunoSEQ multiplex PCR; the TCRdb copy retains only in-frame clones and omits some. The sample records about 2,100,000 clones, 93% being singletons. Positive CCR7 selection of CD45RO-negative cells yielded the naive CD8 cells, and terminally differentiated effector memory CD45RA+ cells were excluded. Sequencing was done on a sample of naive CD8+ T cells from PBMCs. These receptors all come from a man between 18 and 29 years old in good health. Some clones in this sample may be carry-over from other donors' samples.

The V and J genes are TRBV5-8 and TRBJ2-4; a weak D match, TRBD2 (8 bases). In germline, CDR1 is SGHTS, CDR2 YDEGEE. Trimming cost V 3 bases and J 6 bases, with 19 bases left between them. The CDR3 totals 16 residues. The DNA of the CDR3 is TGTGCCAGCAGCTATCCCCCGGGAGGGGGCCTAAACATTCAGTACTTC. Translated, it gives CASSYPPGGGLNIQYF.

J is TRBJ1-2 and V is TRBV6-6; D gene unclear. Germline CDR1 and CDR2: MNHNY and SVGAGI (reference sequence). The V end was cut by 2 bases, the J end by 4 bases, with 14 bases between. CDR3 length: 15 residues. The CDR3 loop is CASSYVGATSYGYTF. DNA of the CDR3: TGTGCCAGCAGTTACGTTGGAGCGACTTCCTATGGCTACACCTTC.

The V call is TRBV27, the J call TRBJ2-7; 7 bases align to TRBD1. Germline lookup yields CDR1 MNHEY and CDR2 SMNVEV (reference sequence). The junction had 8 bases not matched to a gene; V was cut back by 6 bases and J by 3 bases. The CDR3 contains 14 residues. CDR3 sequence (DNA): TGTGCCAGCAGAGAAAATCGGGACAGCTACGAGCAGTACTTC. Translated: CASRENRDSYEQYF.

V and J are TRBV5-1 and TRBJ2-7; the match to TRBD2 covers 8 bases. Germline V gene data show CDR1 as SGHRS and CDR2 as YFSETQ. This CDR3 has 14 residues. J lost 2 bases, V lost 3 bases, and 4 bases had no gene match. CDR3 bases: TGCGCCAGCAGCTCGGGGGGGCCAACCTACGAGCAGTACTTC. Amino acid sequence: CASSSGGPTYEQYF.

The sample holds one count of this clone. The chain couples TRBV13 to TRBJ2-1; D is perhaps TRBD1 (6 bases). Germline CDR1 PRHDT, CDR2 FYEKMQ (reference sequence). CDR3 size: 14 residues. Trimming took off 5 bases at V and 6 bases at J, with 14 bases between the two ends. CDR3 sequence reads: CASSLPGQVNEQFF. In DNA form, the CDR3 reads TGTGCCAGCAGCCTTCCGGGACAAGTCAATGAGCAGTTCTTC.

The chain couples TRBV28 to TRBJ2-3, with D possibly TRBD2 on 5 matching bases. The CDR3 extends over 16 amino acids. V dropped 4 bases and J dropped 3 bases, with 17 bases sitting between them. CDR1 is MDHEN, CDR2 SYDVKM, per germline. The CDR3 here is CASSSLQWERTDTQYF. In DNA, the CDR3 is TGTGCCAGCAGTTCCCTCCAATGGGAGAGAACAGATACGCAGTATTTT.

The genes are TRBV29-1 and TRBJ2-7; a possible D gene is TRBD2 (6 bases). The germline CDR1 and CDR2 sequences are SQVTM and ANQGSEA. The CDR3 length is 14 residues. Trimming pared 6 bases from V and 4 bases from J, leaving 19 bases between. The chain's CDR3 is CSVITGTAPYEQYF. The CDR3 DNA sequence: TGCAGCGTCATCACCGGGACTGCACCTTACGAGCAGTACTTC.

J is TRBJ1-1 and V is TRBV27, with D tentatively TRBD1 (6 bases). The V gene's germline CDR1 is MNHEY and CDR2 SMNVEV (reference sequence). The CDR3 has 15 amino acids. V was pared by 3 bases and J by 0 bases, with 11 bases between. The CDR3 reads CASSFAGGLNTEAFF. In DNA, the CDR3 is TGTGCCAGCAGTTTTGCGGGGGGCCTGAACACTGAAGCTTTCTTT.

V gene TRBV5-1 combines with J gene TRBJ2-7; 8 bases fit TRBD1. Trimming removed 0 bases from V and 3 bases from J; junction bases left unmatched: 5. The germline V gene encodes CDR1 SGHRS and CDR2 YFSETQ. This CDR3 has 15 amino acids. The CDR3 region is CASSLGTGLVYEQYF. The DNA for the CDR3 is TGCGCCAGCAGCTTGGGGACAGGGTTAGTCTACGAGCAGTACTTC. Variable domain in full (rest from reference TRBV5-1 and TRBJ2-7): KAGVTQTPRYLIKTRGQQVTLSCSPISGHRSVSWYQQTPGQGLQFLFEYFSETQRNKGNFPGRFSGRQFSNSRSEMNVSTLELGDSALYLCASSLGTGLVYEQYFGPGTRLTVT.

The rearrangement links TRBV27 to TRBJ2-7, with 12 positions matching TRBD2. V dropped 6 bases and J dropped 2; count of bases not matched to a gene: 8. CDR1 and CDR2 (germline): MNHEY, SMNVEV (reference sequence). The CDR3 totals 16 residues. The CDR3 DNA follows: TGTGCCAGCAGCCCCGTACTAGCGGGAGGCCCCTACGAGCAGTACTTC. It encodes CASSPVLAGGPYEQYF.

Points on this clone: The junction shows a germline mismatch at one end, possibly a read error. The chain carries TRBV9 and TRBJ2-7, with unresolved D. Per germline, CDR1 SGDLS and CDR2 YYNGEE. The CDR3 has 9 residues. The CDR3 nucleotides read TGTGCCAGCAGCACACCTCCGGTCTTC. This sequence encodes CASSTPPVF. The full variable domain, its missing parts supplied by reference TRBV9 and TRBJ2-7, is DSGVTQTPKHLITATGQRVTLRCSPRSGDLSVYWYQQSLDQGLQFLIQYYNGEERAKGNILERFSAQQFPDLHSELNLSSLELGDSALYFCASSTPPVFGPGTRLTVT.

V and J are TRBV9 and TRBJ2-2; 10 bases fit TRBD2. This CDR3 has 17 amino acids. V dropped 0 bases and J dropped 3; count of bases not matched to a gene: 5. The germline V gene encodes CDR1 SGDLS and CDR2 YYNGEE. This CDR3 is CASSVALAGVHTGELFF. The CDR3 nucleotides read TGTGCCAGCAGCGTAGCCCTAGCGGGAGTACACACCGGGGAGCTGTTTTTT.

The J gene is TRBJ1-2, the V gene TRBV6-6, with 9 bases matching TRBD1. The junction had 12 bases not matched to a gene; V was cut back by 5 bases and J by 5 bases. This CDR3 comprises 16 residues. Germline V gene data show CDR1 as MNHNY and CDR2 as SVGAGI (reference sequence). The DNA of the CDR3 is TGTGCCAGCAGTAACACAAAACAGGGGGCTCCTTATGGCTACACCTTC. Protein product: CASSNTKQGAPYGYTF.

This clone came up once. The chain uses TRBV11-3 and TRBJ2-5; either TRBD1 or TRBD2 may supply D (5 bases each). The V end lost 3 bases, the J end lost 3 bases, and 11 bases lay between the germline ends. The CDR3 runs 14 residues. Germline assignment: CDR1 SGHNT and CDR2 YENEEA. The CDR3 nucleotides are TGTGCCAGCAGCTTCAGGGACGGTGAAGAGACCCAGTACTTC. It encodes CASSFRDGEETQYF. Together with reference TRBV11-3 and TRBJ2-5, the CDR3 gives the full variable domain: EAGVVQSPRYKIIEKKQPVAFWCNPISGHNTLYWYLQNLGQGPELLIRYENEEAVDDSQLPKDRFSAERLKGVDSTLKIQPAELGDSAVYLCASSFRDGEETQYFGPGTRLLVL.

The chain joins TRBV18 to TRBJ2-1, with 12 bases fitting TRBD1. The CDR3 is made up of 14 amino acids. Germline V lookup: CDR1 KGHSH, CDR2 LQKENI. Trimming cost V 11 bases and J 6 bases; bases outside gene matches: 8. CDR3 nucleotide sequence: TGTGCCGCTCGTCCGGGACAGGGGGCCAATGAGCAGTTCTTC. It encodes CAARPGQGANEQFF.

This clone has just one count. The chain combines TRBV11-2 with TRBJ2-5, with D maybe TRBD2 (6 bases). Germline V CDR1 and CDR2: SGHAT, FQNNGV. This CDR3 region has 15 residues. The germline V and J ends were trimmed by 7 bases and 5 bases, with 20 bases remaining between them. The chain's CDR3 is CASTVSALAKETQYF. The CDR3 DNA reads TGTGCCAGCACCGTTTCGGCGCTAGCGAAGGAGACCCAGTACTTC.

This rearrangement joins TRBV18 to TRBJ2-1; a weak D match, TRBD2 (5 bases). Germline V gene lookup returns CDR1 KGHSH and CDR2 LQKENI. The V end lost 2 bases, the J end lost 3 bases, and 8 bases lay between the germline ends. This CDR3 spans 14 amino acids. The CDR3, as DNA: TGTGCCAGCTCACCAAGCCGGGACTACAATGAGCAGTTCTTC. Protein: CASSPSRDYNEQFF. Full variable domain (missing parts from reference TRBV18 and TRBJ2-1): NAGVMQNPRHLVRRRGQEARLRCSPMKGHSHVYWYRQLPEEGLKFMVYLQKENIIDESGMPKERFSAEFPKEGPSILRIQQVVRGDSAAYFCASSPSRDYNEQFFGPGTRLTVL.

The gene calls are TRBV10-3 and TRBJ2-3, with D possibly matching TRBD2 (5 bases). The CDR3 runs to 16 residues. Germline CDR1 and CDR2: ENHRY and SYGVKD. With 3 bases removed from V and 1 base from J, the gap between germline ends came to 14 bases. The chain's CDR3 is CAISDRTGVGTDTQYF. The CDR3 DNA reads TGTGCCATCAGTGACAGGACCGGGGTAGGCACAGATACGCAGTATTTT.

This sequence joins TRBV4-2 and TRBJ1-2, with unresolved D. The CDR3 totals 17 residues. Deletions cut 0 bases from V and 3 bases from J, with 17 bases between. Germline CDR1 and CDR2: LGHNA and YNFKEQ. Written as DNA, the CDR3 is TGTGCCAGCAGCCAAGATCATAGTGGCGCTTCTTACTATGGCTACACCTTC. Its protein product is CASSQDHSGASYYGYTF.